This paragraph reports one T cell receptor (beta chain). Its antigen is still unknown. Use of 60 Vbeta and 13 Jbeta primers characterized the PCR. Clones were read by immunoSEQ multiplex PCR, and TCRdb kept only the in-frame ones, dropping some. The listing records some 23,000 clones. The data belong to a study of cytomegalovirus exposure and HLA in healthy donors. Study-wide results and caveats: Owing to their indistinguishability, certain V segments, notably TRBV6-2 and TRBV6-3, were excluded. Prior analysis indicated that the majority of TCR beta V segments exhibited productivity approximately 90% or approximately 30% of the time. In a later analysis, compared with equally common non-associated chains, HLA-associated beta chains were more expanded.

The germline CDR1 and CDR2 sequences are MNHEY and SVGAGI. This CDR3 comprises 14 residues. Trimming left V 3 bases short and J 7 bases short, with 16 bases between. The TCR comes from a male donor in good health and CMV-seropositive. Sequencing was carried out using PBMCs. This chain joins TRBV6-5 and TRBJ2-7; tentatively, D is TRBD1 (6 bases). The CDR3 DNA follows: TGTGCCAGCAGTTATGGTCCAGGGGTTGGAGAGCAGTACTTC. Its translation: CASSYGPGVGEQYF.